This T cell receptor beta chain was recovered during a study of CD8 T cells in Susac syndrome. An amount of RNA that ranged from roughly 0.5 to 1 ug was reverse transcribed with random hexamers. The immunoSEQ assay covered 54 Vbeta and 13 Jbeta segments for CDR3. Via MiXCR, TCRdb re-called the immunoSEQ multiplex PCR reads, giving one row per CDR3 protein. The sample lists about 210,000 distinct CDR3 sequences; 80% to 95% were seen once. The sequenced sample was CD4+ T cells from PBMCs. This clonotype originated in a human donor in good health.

CDR3 loop: CASSYPRRVRGTEAFF. DNA for the CDR3: TGTGCCAGCAGTTACCCCCGCAGGGTGAGAGGCACTGAAGCTTTCTTT. V is TRBV6-2 or TRBV6-3 and J is TRBJ1-1; D is perhaps TRBD1 (5 bases). The CDR3 is made up of 16 amino acids. The V gene's germline CDR1 is MNHEY and CDR2 SVGEGT. Trimming pared 2 bases from V and 4 bases from J, leaving 17 bases between.